These 14 T cell receptor beta chains came from one sample sequenced in a study of blood T cell repertoires in COVID-19. Measured with immunoSEQ multiplex PCR; TCRdb has only the in-frame clones, and not every one. Of roughly 420,000 clones in the sample, approximately 90% were seen once. Material for sequencing was PBMCs or T cells enriched from blood (not recorded which). All receptors come from a woman in her twenties or thirties with acute COVID-19.

The V call is TRBV30, the J call TRBJ1-5, with D unresolved. V shed 2 bases and J shed 6 bases, with 8 bases lying between them. Germline CDR1 reads GTSNPN; CDR2 reads SVGIG (reference sequence). The CDR3 covers 12 residues. As DNA, the CDR3 is TGTGCCTGGAGTACATCGGGTCAGCCCCAGCATTTT. Translation gives CAWSTSGQPQHF.

This clone was recorded only once. This sequence joins TRBV5-4 and TRBJ1-2; tentative D call: TRBD1 (6 bases). Trimming removed 4 bases at V and 7 bases at J, with 17 bases between. This CDR3 spans 14 amino acids. Germline V lookup: CDR1 SGHNT, CDR2 YYREEE (reference sequence). This CDR3 reads CASSLGGLDGGYTF. For the CDR3, the DNA is TGTGCCAGCAGCCTGGGGGGGCTCGATGGTGGCTACACCTTC. The entire variable domain, with the rest obtained from reference TRBV5-4 and TRBJ1-2, is as follows: ETGVTQSPTHLIKTRGQQVTLRCSSQSGHNTVSWYQQALGQGPQFIFQYYREEENGRGNFPPRFSGLQFPNYSSELNVNALELDDSALYLCASSLGGLDGGYTFGSGTRLTVV.

The gene calls are TRBV2 and TRBJ2-1, with TRBD2 matching over 8 bases. V was clipped by 5 bases and J by 9 bases; unmatched bases: 0. This CDR3 comprises 11 residues. The germline V gene has CDR1 SNHLY and CDR2 FYNNEI. In nucleotides, the CDR3 is TGTGCCAGCAGTCGGGGGGGTGAGCAGTTCTTC. It yields the protein CASSRGGEQFF. Full variable domain (outside the CDR3, taken from reference TRBV2 and TRBJ2-1): EPEVTQTPSHQVTQMGQEVILRCVPISNHLYFYWYRQILGQKVEFLVSFYNNEISEKSEIFDDQFSVERPDGSNFTLKIRSTKLEDSAMYFCASSRGGEQFFGPGTRLTVL.

This chain uses TRBV7-2 with TRBJ1-6; 9 nucleotides agree with TRBD1. The CDR3 extends over 15 amino acids. Losses at the gene ends were 3 bases for V and 7 bases for J; bases not matched to a gene: 4. CDR1 is SGHTA, CDR2 FQGNSA, per germline. The chain's CDR3 is CASSLLGTGNSPLHF. For the CDR3, the DNA is TGTGCCAGCAGCTTGCTCGGGACAGGGAATTCACCCCTCCACTTT.

This sequence joins TRBV2 and TRBJ1-6, with D unclear. Trimming left V 6 bases short and J 12 bases short, with 21 bases between. The germline CDR1 and CDR2 sequences are SNHLY and FYNNEI. There are 15 residues in the CDR3. CDR3 residues: CASSESGVEGGPLHF. In DNA form, the CDR3 reads TGTGCCAGCAGCGAAAGCGGGGTGGAGGGTGGACCCCTCCACTTT.

This clone turned up a few times. This chain links TRBV13 with TRBJ2-7; D may be TRBD1 (6 bases). Trimming took 5 bases from V and 3 from J, leaving 14 bases between them. Germline V gene sequence: CDR1 PRHDT, CDR2 FYEKMQ (reference sequence). The CDR3 spans 14 residues. The chain's CDR3 is CASSPNRENYEQYF. The CDR3 DNA reads TGTGCCAGCAGCCCTAACAGGGAAAACTACGAGCAGTACTTC.

The rearrangement links TRBV2 to TRBJ2-1, with 9 bases that match TRBD2. V was pared by 8 bases and J by 9 bases, with 11 bases of the junction left unmatched. Germline V gene data show CDR1 as SNHLY and CDR2 as FYNNEI. The CDR3 has 14 amino acids. In DNA form, the CDR3 reads TGTGCCAGCCTAGGGACTAGCATGTTCCCTGAGCAGTTCTTC. Translating gives CASLGTSMFPEQFF.

The CDR3 reads CASSPSSGVYNEQFF. The CDR3 region has the DNA TGTGCCAGCAGTCCCTCTAGCGGGGTGTACAATGAGCAGTTCTTC. The V and J genes are TRBV2 and TRBJ2-1; 9 bases agree with TRBD2. The CDR3 runs to 15 residues. Germline CDR1 SNHLY, CDR2 FYNNEI. J was trimmed by 4 bases and V by 5 bases; bases with no gene match: 6.

The genes are TRBV18 and TRBJ2-2; 14 bases match TRBD2. Germline CDR1 KGHSH, CDR2 LQKENI. V dropped 5 bases and J dropped 0; count of bases not matched to a gene: 2. This CDR3 region has 17 residues. CDR3 residues: CASSSTSGGANTGELFF. The CDR3 DNA reads as TGTGCCAGCTCATCGACTAGCGGGGGGGCGAACACCGGGGAGCTGTTTTTT.

The chain is built from TRBV2 and TRBJ1-5, with TRBD1 identical over 10 bases. This CDR3 has 17 residues. Germline CDR1 SNHLY, CDR2 FYNNEI. V was clipped by 4 bases and J by 3 bases; unmatched bases: 9. CDR3 nucleotide sequence: TGTGCCAGCAGTGGTGCGACAGGGGGCGTCGACAATCAGCCCCAGCATTTT. Its protein product is CASSGATGGVDNQPQHF.

V gene TRBV19 combines with J gene TRBJ2-3, with TRBD2 matching over 9 bases. CDR1 LNHDA and CDR2 SQIVND come from the germline V gene (reference sequence). The CDR3 runs to 17 residues. The J segment lost 2 bases and the V segment lost 5 bases, leaving 11 bases of the junction unmatched. Written as DNA, the CDR3 is TGTGCCAGTAGTTTACGACTCGCTAGCGGGGTCACAGATACGCAGTATTTT. Translated, it gives CASSLRLASGVTDTQYF.

The chain couples TRBV24-1 to TRBJ2-2; tentative D call: TRBD2 (6 bases). The CDR3 has 15 amino acids. Germline V lookup: CDR1 KGHDR, CDR2 SFDVKD. V was trimmed by 8 bases and J by 2 bases, leaving 14 bases between them. In nucleotides, the CDR3 is TGTGCCACCAACCGTGGCGGGGACAACACCGGGGAGCTGTTTTTT. Translating it yields CATNRGGDNTGELFF.

This chain links TRBV7-9 with TRBJ1-4; D gene unclear. Per the germline V gene, CDR1 is SEHNR and CDR2 is FQNEAQ (reference sequence). The CDR3 loop spans 16 amino acids. The germline V and J ends were trimmed by 0 bases and 7 bases, with 15 bases remaining between them. The CDR3 nucleotides read TGTGCCAGCAGCTTAGCCGTGGCCCATCTTACTGAAAAACTGTTTTTT. Its translation: CASSLAVAHLTEKLFF.

The V call is TRBV6-4, the J call TRBJ2-7, with 10 bases lining up with TRBD1. This CDR3 contains 12 residues. Losses at the gene ends were 8 bases for V and 3 bases for J; bases not matched to a gene: 1. Germline CDR1 reads MRHNA; CDR2 reads SNTAGT. CDR3 residues: CASGQGDYEQYF. CDR3 DNA: TGTGCCAGCGGACAGGGGGACTACGAGCAGTACTTC.